This is a list of T cell receptor beta chains from one sample in a study of blood T cell repertoires in COVID-19. Profiled with immunoSEQ multiplex PCR; TCRdb holds only in-frame clones, not every one. Here the sample spans fewer than 85,000 clones, around three quarters being singletons. Specimen: peripheral blood. Receptor source: an older woman with acute or convalescent COVID-19. CDR3s include the opening cysteine and the closing phenylalanine or tryptophan. D genes are given only for firm matches. Expanded clones get a size class; other rows say once, few or many, or leave the size out.

V gene	D gene	clone size	J gene	CDR3 protein	CDR3 DNA
TRBV27	NA	NA	TRBJ1-6	CASSLSPAGASNSPLHF	TGTGCCAGCAGTTTATCCCCAGCGGGGGCGTCGAATTCACCCCTCCACTTT
TRBV18	NA	few	TRBJ1-2	CASSPGTPKYGYTF	TGTGCCAGCTCACCCGGGACACCTAAATATGGCTACACCTTC
TRBV9	TRBD1	NA	TRBJ2-7	CASSVGGGSPYEQYF	TGTGCCAGCAGCGTAGGAGGGGGCAGTCCCTACGAGCAGTACTTC
TRBV19	NA	NA	TRBJ1-1	CASSLSPEGAFF	TGTGCCAGTAGTCTGAGTCCGGAGGGCGCTTTCTTT
TRBV12-3/TRBV12-4	NA	NA	TRBJ1-3	CASSFQGGNTIYF	TGTGCCAGCAGTTTCCAGGGGGGAAACACCATATATTTT
TRBV28	TRBD2	NA	TRBJ2-3	CASSLTSGVSTDTQYF	TGTGCCAGCAGTTTGACTAGCGGGGTCAGCACAGATACGCAGTATTTT
TRBV11-2	NA	few	TRBJ1-3	CASSLAGSGNTIYF	TGTGCCAGCAGCTTAGCAGGGTCCGGAAACACCATATATTTT
TRBV7-3	NA	NA	TRBJ2-3	CASSSGETRTDTQYF	TGTGCCAGCAGCTCCGGCGAGACGAGGACAGATACGCAGTATTTT
TRBV19	TRBD1	NA	TRBJ2-7	CASSPERQGGSYEQYF	TGTGCCAGTAGTCCCGAAAGACAGGGGGGGTCCTACGAGCAGTACTTC
TRBV7-2	NA	NA	TRBJ2-7	CASSSRRDFPYEQYF	TGTGCCAGCAGCTCCAGGCGGGACTTTCCCTACGAGCAGTACTTC
TRBV4-2	TRBD2	NA	TRBJ2-3	CASSPRQAGAGPDTQYF	TGTGCCAGCAGCCCCCGACAAGCGGGAGCGGGGCCAGATACGCAGTATTTT